This T cell receptor beta chain was sequenced during a study of shared clonotypes between healthy human individuals. This CDR3 is built from 15 residues. The germline gives CDR1 SGDLS, CDR2 YYNGEE. With 0 bases removed from V and 6 bases from J, the gap between germline ends came to 15 bases. Data came from immunoSEQ multiplex PCR; TCRdb stores just in-frame clones and leaves some out. The sample holds approximately 1,500,000 clones; approximately 98% are singletons and the top ten take 0.45%. The source material was naive CD4+ T cells sorted from blood. Subset specified: CD45RA+ positively selected. The TCR sequence derives from a man between 25 and 39 years old in good health. This chain joins TRBV9 and TRBJ1-1; D not resolved. CDR3 protein: CASSVDMGRFAEAFF. The CDR3 region has the DNA TGTGCCAGCAGCGTAGATATGGGAAGGTTCGCTGAAGCTTTCTTT.